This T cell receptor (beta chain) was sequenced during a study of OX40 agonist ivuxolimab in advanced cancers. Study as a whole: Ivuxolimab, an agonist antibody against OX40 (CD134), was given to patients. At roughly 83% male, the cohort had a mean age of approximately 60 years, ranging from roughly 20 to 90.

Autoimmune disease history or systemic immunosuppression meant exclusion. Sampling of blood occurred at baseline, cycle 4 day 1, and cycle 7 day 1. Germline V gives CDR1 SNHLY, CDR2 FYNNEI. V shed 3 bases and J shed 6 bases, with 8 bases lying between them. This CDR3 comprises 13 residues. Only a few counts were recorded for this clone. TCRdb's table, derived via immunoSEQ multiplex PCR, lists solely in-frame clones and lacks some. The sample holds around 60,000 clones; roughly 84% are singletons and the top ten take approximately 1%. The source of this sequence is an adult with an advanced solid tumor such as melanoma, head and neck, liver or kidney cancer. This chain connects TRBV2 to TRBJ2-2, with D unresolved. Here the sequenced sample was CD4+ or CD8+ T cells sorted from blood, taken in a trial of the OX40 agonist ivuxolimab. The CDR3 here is CASSDGWSGELFF. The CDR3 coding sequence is TGTGCCAGCAGTGATGGGTGGTCCGGGGAGCTGTTTTTT.